This T cell receptor beta chain was captured by sequencing in a study of T-cell reconstitution after alpha-beta-depleted transplantation in children. Preparation of the TCRbeta library used unique molecular identifiers. In TCRdb, the PCR reads were re-called with MiXCR into one record per CDR3 protein. The sample records 250,000 to 300,000 distinct CDR3 sequences, 9.9% being singletons. Only a few counts were recorded for this clonotype. V lost 1 base, J lost 8 bases, and 23 bases lay in between. The CDR3 is 18 amino acids. CDR1 and CDR2 from the germline V gene are SGHDN and FVKESK. This TCR was recovered from a human donor who donated a stem cell graft to a child with SCID. The V gene is TRBV14, the J gene TRBJ1-4, with D possibly matching TRBD1 (5 bases). Sequencing used PBMCs from the stem cell graft donor, obtained from the stem cell graft. CDR3 sequence (DNA): TGTGCCAGCAGCCAAGGGGTCCGGACACCCTCATTGAGGGAAAAACTGTTTTTT. Residues: CASSQGVRTPSLREKLFF.